This TCR beta chain was sequenced during a study of T-cell reconstitution after alpha-beta-depleted transplantation in children (dated by TCRdb to between 2015 and 2016). About the study as a whole: Using TCR repertoire profiling, the study quantitatively followed how T-cell immune reconstitution unfolded in children after TCRalphabeta/CD19-depleted allogeneic hematopoietic cell transplantation. Beyond this particular receptor, the publication reports: The frequencies of hyperexpanded clones fell over the following months, and after one year, T-cell counts and TCRbeta diversity were mostly attributed to newly produced T cells. In some patients, high TCRbeta diversity at day 60 was attributed to recipient T cells and intrathymic progenitors that had survived conditioning. About two months after transplant, the apparently early recovery of alphabetaT-cell counts reportedly depended on just several hundred clones that had expanded rapidly and came from non-depleted graft cells.

The label giving this sample's treatment or condition can be read as: allogeneic hematopoietic cell transplantation with graft depleted of TCRalphabeta T cells and CD19 B cells. TCRalphabeta/CD19-depleted allogeneic hematopoietic cell grafts were given to the transplant recipients, all of whom were children. The library came from PCR. The sequencer was an Illumina HiSeq 2500. TCR libraries were prepared with molecular barcoding, using unique molecular identifiers to normalize TCRbeta repertoire quantification. TCRdb reworked the public reads: Q25 trimming with fastp, MiXCR clone assembly, productive beta chains retained. Each CDR3 protein gets just one entry, which takes the most common genes and DNA from the rows behind it. In all, the sample holds 700,000 to 950,000 distinct CDR3 sequences, and roughly 15% of those were seen once. 5% of the sample lies in the top ten. In the case of this clonotype: Its antigen remains undetermined. The record has no base qualities; no much larger clone is one base away.

V is pared back by 2 bases and J by 0 bases, with 11 bases lying between the germline termini. Measured from the cysteine to the phenylalanine, the CDR3 is 15 residues long. Here the CDR3 DNA is all that survives: 45 bases in frame from base 1. Via the germline V gene, CDR1 is SGHRS and CDR2 YFSETQ. Recombination connected TRBV5-1 to TRBJ1-1, with TRBD1 as a weak D call on 5 bases. The sample in question was PBMCs, mostly from graft donor cells, obtained 360 days after TCRalphabeta/CD19-depleted stem cell transplant. The TCR was taken from a male patient younger than 18 who had a stem cell transplant for acute lymphoblastic leukemia, so the T cells may come from the graft donor. The sequence in DNA is TGCGCCAGCAGCTTCATCGGGGGTGTGAACACTGAAGCTTTCTTT. Its protein product is CASSFIGGVNTEAFF.